The 24 T cell receptor beta chains listed next were all sequenced from one sample in a study of OX40 agonist ivuxolimab in advanced cancers. Library preparation used the immunoSEQ multiplex PCR assay. Sourced from immuneACCESS, this table was stored by TCRdb with only in-frame sequences that have V and J called. A share of the clones is absent; for the studies checked, an unresolved V gene accounts for under half, and the remainder has no known explanation. The sample has tens of thousands of clones on record, 75% to 90% of them singletons. The ten biggest clones cover 7.4% of the sample. Sequences were derived from CD4+ or CD8+ T cells sorted from blood, sampled in a trial of the OX40 agonist ivuxolimab. Receptor source: an adult with an advanced solid tumor such as melanoma, head and neck, liver or kidney cancer.

The chain joins TRBV5-6 to TRBJ1-6; 9 bases align to TRBD1. CDR3 length: 16 residues. V shed 3 bases and J 7 bases; nucleotides not matched to a gene: 8. Germline CDR1 and CDR2: SGHDT and YYEEEE. The CDR3 DNA follows: TGTGCCAGCAGCTGGGGGACAGGGAGTAGGAATTCACCCCTCCACTTT. Its translation is CASSWGTGSRNSPLHF. Based on the CDR3 plus reference TRBV5-6 and TRBJ1-6, the full variable domain is DAGVTQSPTHLIKTRGQQVTLRCSPKSGHDTVSWYQQALGQGPQFIFQYYEEEERQRGNFPDRFSGHQFPNYSSELNVNALLLGDSALYLCASSWGTGSRNSPLHFGNGTRLTVT.

The V call is TRBV4-1, the J call TRBJ2-4, with 12 bases fitting TRBD2. J was trimmed by 11 bases and V by 3 bases; bases with no gene match: 11. Germline V CDR1 and CDR2: MGHRA, YSYEKL. This CDR3 comprises 16 residues. The CDR3: CASSQDRGLAGSFQYF. As DNA, the CDR3 is TGCGCCAGCAGCCAGGACCGAGGACTAGCGGGATCGTTTCAGTACTTC.

The rearrangement joins TRBV28 to TRBJ2-4; D is uncertain. The V gene's germline CDR1 is MDHEN and CDR2 SYDVKM. The CDR3 runs to 14 residues. V lost 1 base, J lost 3 bases, and 7 bases lay in between. The CDR3 coding sequence is TGTGCCAGCAGTTTATTGGGGAACAAAAACATTCAGTACTTC. This translates into CASSLLGNKNIQYF.

This chain joins TRBV19 and TRBJ1-5; D might be TRBD1 (6 bases). The CDR3 spans 15 residues. V gave up 3 bases and J gave up 2 bases, with 11 bases separating them. Germline CDR1 reads LNHDA; CDR2 reads SQIVND (reference sequence). CDR3 coding DNA: TGTGCCAGTAGTATCTCGGGGGCGGGCAATCAGCCCCAGCATTTT. Translation gives CASSISGAGNQPQHF.

The gene calls are TRBV9 and TRBJ2-7; D is unresolved. This CDR3 has 10 residues. Trimming left V 0 bases short and J 6 bases short, with 1 base between. Germline lookup yields CDR1 SGDLS and CDR2 YYNGEE. CDR3 coding DNA: TGTGCCAGCAGCGTAGCCGAGCAGTACTTC. The encoded protein is CASSVAEQYF. Filled out from reference TRBV9 and TRBJ2-7, the complete variable domain reads DSGVTQTPKHLITATGQRVTLRCSPRSGDLSVYWYQQSLDQGLQFLIQYYNGEERAKGNILERFSAQQFPDLHSELNLSSLELGDSALYFCASSVAEQYFGPGTRLTVT.

The rearrangement joins TRBV30 to TRBJ1-1; D is unclear. The CDR3 loop spans 14 amino acids. Trimming cost V 2 bases and J 4 bases, with 14 bases left between them. Germline loops: CDR1 GTSNPN, CDR2 SVGIG (reference sequence). CDR3 amino acids: CAWSPTLDITEAFF. CDR3 bases: TGTGCCTGGAGTCCGACCTTGGATATCACTGAAGCTTTCTTT. The variable domain in full, with the rest retrieved from reference TRBV30 and TRBJ1-1, is SQTIHQWPATLVQPVGSPLSLECTVEGTSNPNLYWYRQAAGRGLQLLFYSVGIGQISSEVPQNLSASRPQDRQFILSSKKLLLSDSGFYLCAWSPTLDITEAFFGQGTRLTVV.

The V gene is TRBV6-1, the J gene TRBJ1-3; D not resolved. Trimming removed 1 base from V and 0 bases from J, with 7 bases in between. CDR3 size: 15 residues. The germline gives CDR1 MNHNS, CDR2 SASEGT. CDR3 region: CASSEVGRSGNTIYF. CDR3 DNA: TGTGCCAGCAGTGAAGTGGGTCGCTCTGGAAACACCATATATTTT.

V and J are TRBV19 and TRBJ2-1; TRBD1 matches at 8 bases. The junction had 6 bases not matched to a gene; V was cut back by 1 base and J by 7 bases. The germline gives CDR1 LNHDA, CDR2 SQIVND (reference sequence). This CDR3 has 15 residues. Here the CDR3 reads CASSIGQGAQNEQFF. The CDR3 nucleotides read TGTGCCAGTAGTATAGGGCAGGGGGCGCAGAATGAGCAGTTCTTC. Supplemented by reference TRBV19 and TRBJ2-1, the full variable domain reads DGGITQSPKYLFRKEGQNVTLSCEQNLNHDAMYWYRQDPGQGLRLIYYSQIVNDFQKGDIAEGYSVSREKKESFPLTVTSAQKNPTAFYLCASSIGQGAQNEQFFGPGTRLTVL.

V is TRBV27 and J is TRBJ2-2; 10 nucleotides match TRBD2. Germline lookup yields CDR1 MNHEY and CDR2 SMNVEV (reference sequence). The junction had 9 bases not matched to a gene; V was cut back by 3 bases and J by 5 bases. The CDR3 runs to 17 residues. The CDR3 region has the DNA TGTGCCAGCAGTTTGATAAGCGGGAGGGCCGCTACCGGGGAGCTGTTTTTT. It yields the protein CASSLISGRAATGELFF.

In its sample, this clone was seen once. The J gene is TRBJ1-3, the V gene TRBV28; possibly TRBD1 for D (5 bases). The V and J ends lost 5 bases and 0 bases respectively, with 11 bases between them. This CDR3 spans 15 amino acids. CDR1 MDHEN and CDR2 SYDVKM come from the germline V gene. CDR3 sequence (DNA): TGTGCCAGCAGTCCCCGGGGGGGCTCTGGAAACACCATATATTTT. Its translation: CASSPRGGSGNTIYF.

The J gene is TRBJ1-5, the V gene TRBV27; no firm D call. V was cut by 6 bases and J by 0 bases, with 9 bases left in between. Germline lookup yields CDR1 MNHEY and CDR2 SMNVEV (reference sequence). The CDR3 has 14 amino acids. CDR3 nucleotides: TGTGCCAGCAGCCCGGGCTATAGCAATCAGCCCCAGCATTTT. Its protein is CASSPGYSNQPQHF.

The V call is TRBV7-9, the J call TRBJ2-3; D is possibly TRBD1 or TRBD2 (5 bases each). V was shortened by 3 bases and J by 1 base, with 17 bases between the two germline ends. Germline lookup yields CDR1 SEHNR and CDR2 FQNEAQ (reference sequence). The CDR3 sequence is 17 residues long. As DNA, the CDR3 is TGTGCCAGCAGCTTCCGGGGCACGCGGATCGGCACAGATACGCAGTATTTT. As protein: CASSFRGTRIGTDTQYF.

This chain uses TRBV21-1 with TRBJ1-2. TRBV21-1 is recorded as a pseudogene. The CDR3 consists of 17 residues. CDR3 sequence: CASTTPRGGISNYGYTF. In DNA, the CDR3 is TGTGCCAGCACCACCCCAAGGGGGGGGATTTCTAACTATGGCTACACCTTC.

The chain is built from TRBV9 and TRBJ2-1, with TRBD2 identical over 12 bases. Per the germline V gene, CDR1 is SGDLS and CDR2 is YYNGEE. Unmatched junction bases numbered 8, after V lost 4 bases and J lost 9 bases. CDR3 length: 15 residues. This CDR3 reads CASSPRLAGVVEQFF. CDR3 nucleotides: TGTGCCAGCAGCCCTAGACTAGCGGGAGTTGTTGAGCAGTTCTTC.

V is TRBV19 and J is TRBJ1-4; D ambiguous. The germline V and J ends were trimmed by 9 bases and 7 bases, with 15 bases remaining between them. CDR1 is LNHDA and CDR2 is SQIVND in the germline V gene (reference sequence). This CDR3 spans 13 amino acids. The CDR3 loop is CASLTRLGEKLFF. The CDR3 bases are TGTGCCAGCCTCACACGACTGGGTGAAAAACTGTTTTTT.

The chain links TRBV7-9 to TRBJ1-3; the match to TRBD1 covers 8 bases. V gave up 5 bases and J gave up 4 bases; unmatched junction bases: 4. The CDR3 runs to 14 residues. Germline lookup yields CDR1 SEHNR and CDR2 FQNEAQ (reference sequence). Here the CDR3 reads CASSTGGAGNTIYF. The CDR3 region has the DNA TGTGCCAGCAGCACAGGGGGTGCGGGAAACACCATATATTTT.

This chain uses TRBV5-1 with TRBJ2-1; 10 bases agree with TRBD2. The CDR3 covers 16 residues. The junction had 11 bases not matched to a gene; V was cut back by 1 base and J by 10 bases. Germline CDR1 is SGHRS and CDR2 is YFSETQ. The CDR3 coding sequence is TGCGCCAGCAGCTTGACAGCGGGAGGGCCGGGAGGAGAGCAGTTCTTC. Protein: CASSLTAGGPGGEQFF.

V and J are TRBV6-5 and TRBJ1-4; a weak D match, TRBD1 (6 bases). The CDR3 sequence is 15 residues long. Per germline, CDR1 MNHEY and CDR2 SVGAGI. V dropped 2 bases and J dropped 3 bases, with 10 bases sitting between them. The CDR3 reads CASSYGRTANEKLFF. Written as DNA, the CDR3 is TGTGCCAGCAGTTACGGCCGGACAGCTAATGAAAAACTGTTTTTT.

The chain has TRBV18 and TRBJ2-7; 9 positions match TRBD1. Germline V CDR1 and CDR2: KGHSH, LQKENI. The CDR3 runs to 15 residues. V lost 3 bases, J lost 3 bases, and 6 bases stayed unmatched. Here the CDR3 reads CASSPPGQGFYEQYF. In DNA form, the CDR3 reads TGTGCCAGCTCACCTCCGGGACAGGGCTTCTACGAGCAGTACTTC. Full variable domain (outside the CDR3, taken from reference TRBV18 and TRBJ2-7): NAGVMQNPRHLVRRRGQEARLRCSPMKGHSHVYWYRQLPEEGLKFMVYLQKENIIDESGMPKERFSAEFPKEGPSILRIQQVVRGDSAAYFCASSPPGQGFYEQYFGPGTRLTVT.

This clone has just one count. This chain joins TRBV27 and TRBJ1-2; 9 bases align to TRBD1. This CDR3 spans 15 amino acids. Germline V lookup: CDR1 MNHEY, CDR2 SMNVEV (reference sequence). The V gene end was trimmed by 4 bases and the J gene end by 6 bases; junction bases not matched to a gene: 9. The CDR3 here is CASSSHRGLGNGYTF. For the CDR3, the DNA is TGTGCCAGCAGTTCCCACAGGGGGCTAGGGAATGGCTACACCTTC.

The J gene is TRBJ2-1, the V gene TRBV15; unclear D gene. The CDR3 runs to 12 residues. The germline V and J ends were trimmed by 5 bases and 4 bases, with 6 bases remaining between them. Germline lookup yields CDR1 LNHNV and CDR2 YYDKDF (reference sequence). The CDR3 DNA is TGTGCCACCAGCCAGTATTACAATGAGCAGTTCTTC. Protein: CATSQYYNEQFF.

This chain joins TRBV11-2 and TRBJ1-2; D possibly corresponds to TRBD1 (6 bases). V shed 2 bases and J shed 4 bases, with 11 bases lying between them. The CDR3 consists of 14 residues. CDR1 is SGHAT and CDR2 is FQNNGV in the germline V gene. Written as DNA, the CDR3 is TGTGCCAGCAGCTTAAGTGGGACACCCTATGGCTACACCTTC. Translation: CASSLSGTPYGYTF.

J is TRBJ2-5 and V is TRBV27; D is unresolved. Looked up from germline, CDR1 is MNHEY and CDR2 is SMNVEV (reference sequence). This CDR3 is 12 amino acids long. Trimming removed 7 bases from V and 4 bases from J, with 10 bases in between. For the CDR3, the DNA is TGTGCCAGCACTAAGCCCCTAGAGACCCAGTACTTC. It specifies CASTKPLETQYF.

The CDR3 region has the DNA TGTGCCAGCAGCCCGACAGGGGTTGAGGATACGCAGTATTTT. Translation: CASSPTGVEDTQYF. V usage is TRBV27 and J usage is TRBJ2-3; 8 bases match TRBD1. The trim removed 6 bases at V and 6 bases at J, leaving 8 bases unmatched. CDR3 length equals 14 residues. Germline V gives CDR1 MNHEY, CDR2 SMNVEV (reference sequence).